These 15 T cell receptor beta chains share one sample of origin, sequenced in a study of cytomegalovirus exposure and HLA in healthy donors. The PCR had 60 Vbeta and 13 Jbeta primers. This table comes from immunoSEQ multiplex PCR, and its TCRdb copy is limited to in-frame clones, with some not included. The top ten clones hold almost 4% of a sample with nearly 300,000 clones, 86% of them seen once. The sequencing sample was made of PBMCs. All receptors come from a middle-aged man in good health and CMV-seropositive.

The chain joins TRBV14 to TRBJ1-3, with no clear D. Trimming removed 4 bases at V and 0 bases at J, with 16 bases between. Germline V gene data show CDR1 as SGHDN and CDR2 as FVKESK. The CDR3 has 17 residues. The CDR3 reads CASSRHQFENSGNTIYF. CDR3 DNA: TGTGCCAGCAGCCGACACCAGTTTGAGAACTCTGGAAACACCATATATTTT.

V gene TRBV18 combines with J gene TRBJ1-5; possible D gene TRBD1, 5 bases. The V gene lost 0 bases and the J gene lost 5 bases, with 11 bases spanning the gap. The CDR3 is 15 amino acids. Germline assignment: CDR1 KGHSH and CDR2 LQKENI. For the CDR3, the DNA is TGTGCCAGCTCACCACCGGGCGGGGGGGATCAGCCCCAGCATTTT. Amino acids: CASSPPGGGDQPQHF.

The V and J genes are TRBV2 and TRBJ1-5; the D gene is possibly TRBD1 (5 bases). Trimming took 5 bases from V and 0 from J, leaving 11 bases between them. CDR3 length: 15 residues. Germline V CDR1 and CDR2: SNHLY, FYNNEI. CDR3 amino acids: CASSWTPYSNQPQHF. The DNA of the CDR3 is TGTGCCAGCAGTTGGACACCTTATAGCAATCAGCCCCAGCATTTT.

The chain combines TRBV7-2 with TRBJ2-2; perhaps TRBD2 as D (5 bases). The ends were cut back, 1 base at V and 1 base at J, with 16 bases in the middle. The germline CDR1 and CDR2 sequences are SGHTA and FQGNSA. The CDR3 sequence is 18 residues long. CDR3 in DNA: TGTGCCAGCAGCTTAGTTTATGCGGGTTTCGGGAACACCGGGGAGCTGTTTTTT. Translated: CASSLVYAGFGNTGELFF.

This sequence joins TRBV7-3 and TRBJ2-1, with 8 bases identical to TRBD2. V lost 5 bases to trimming and J lost 4 bases; unmatched junction nucleotides: 13. CDR1 SGHTA and CDR2 FQGTGA come from the germline V gene. The CDR3 has 17 residues. In DNA form, the CDR3 reads TGTGCCAGCAGCCCAAAACCCAGCGGGAGTTTTTACAATGAGCAGTTCTTC. This encodes CASSPKPSGSFYNEQFF.

This clone was detected only once. This sequence joins TRBV6-1 and TRBJ1-5, with TRBD1 as a possible D gene (6 bases). CDR1 and CDR2 from the germline V gene are MNHNS and SASEGT. CDR3 length: 14 residues. V gave up 6 bases and J gave up 1 base, with 10 bases separating them. CDR3 loop: CASSGGPSNQPQHF. Here the CDR3 DNA reads TGTGCCAGCAGCGGGGGGCCAAGCAATCAGCCCCAGCATTTT.

This clone was picked up a small number of times. The rearrangement uses TRBV19 and TRBJ1-1, with TRBD1 matching 7 bases. Germline V gene lookup returns CDR1 LNHDA and CDR2 SQIVND (reference sequence). Trimming cost V 5 bases and J 1 base; bases outside gene matches: 10. The CDR3 contains 16 residues. CDR3 sequence reads: CASSSTRTGANTEAFF. The CDR3 DNA is TGTGCCAGTAGTTCGACCCGGACAGGAGCGAACACTGAAGCTTTCTTT.

This rearrangement joins TRBV11-2 to TRBJ2-2; TRBD2 aligns across 8 bases. Germline V gives CDR1 SGHAT, CDR2 FQNNGV. J lost 3 bases, V lost 3 bases, and 3 bases had no gene match. CDR3 length: 15 amino acids. The DNA for the CDR3 is TGTGCCAGCAGCTTGATCGGGGGGGACACCGGGGAGCTGTTTTTT. This gives the protein CASSLIGGDTGELFF.

This chain joins TRBV2 and TRBJ2-1, with 10 bases identical to TRBD2. The CDR3 extends over 16 amino acids. The V and J ends lost 1 base and 8 bases, in that order; junction bases with no gene match: 8. The germline V gene has CDR1 SNHLY and CDR2 FYNNEI. In DNA form, the CDR3 reads TGTGCCAGCAGTGAAGGGCTGCTAGCGGGAGATGATGAGCAGTTCTTC. Translating gives CASSEGLLAGDDEQFF.

This clone has a handful of counts. Distinct nucleotide sequences in the sample also encode this CDR3. This chain connects TRBV6-6 to TRBJ1-1; no reliable D call. V was shortened by 2 bases and J by 5 bases, with 6 bases between the two germline ends. CDR1 and CDR2 (germline): MNHNY, SVGAGI (reference sequence). The CDR3 length is 12 residues. As DNA, the CDR3 is TGTGCCAGCAGTTACGGCGGGACTGAAGCTTTCTTT. It yields the protein CASSYGGTEAFF.

About this clone itself: Other DNA sequences in this sample translate to the same CDR3. This chain connects TRBV18 to TRBJ2-5; possibly TRBD2 for D (5 bases). The CDR3 is made up of 12 amino acids. V was pared by 3 bases and J by 4 bases, with 6 bases between. The germline V gene has CDR1 KGHSH and CDR2 LQKENI. This CDR3 reads CASSPRGETQYF. The CDR3 bases are TGTGCCAGCTCACCTCGGGGAGAGACCCAGTACTTC.

V is TRBV11-3 and J is TRBJ2-3, with TRBD2 identical over 7 bases. The V segment lost 5 bases and the J segment 0 bases; nucleotides outside the gene matches: 2. Germline CDR1 is SGHNT and CDR2 is YENEEA. The CDR3 length is 14 residues. CDR3 DNA sequence: TGTGCCAGCAGCCGAGCGGGAAGCACAGATACGCAGTATTTT. Protein sequence: CASSRAGSTDTQYF.

This clone appeared once. The rearrangement uses TRBV5-4 and TRBJ2-7; 12 nucleotides match TRBD2. The V gene's germline CDR1 is SGHNT and CDR2 YYREEE (reference sequence). After removal of 2 bases from V and 3 bases from J, the junction contained 3 bases not matched to a gene. The CDR3 sequence is 15 residues long. CDR3 coding DNA: TGTGCCAGCAGCTTACTAGCGGGGGGAGGCTACGAGCAGTACTTC. It encodes CASSLLAGGGYEQYF. Drawing the rest from reference TRBV5-4 and TRBJ2-7, the complete variable domain is ETGVTQSPTHLIKTRGQQVTLRCSSQSGHNTVSWYQQALGQGPQFIFQYYREEENGRGNFPPRFSGLQFPNYSSELNVNALELDDSALYLCASSLLAGGGYEQYFGPGTRLTVT.

V is TRBV7-9 and J is TRBJ2-3; TRBD1 matches at 8 bases. V gave up 5 bases and J gave up 2 bases; unmatched junction bases: 6. Germline-derived CDR1 and CDR2 are SEHNR and FQNEAQ (reference sequence). This CDR3 is built from 15 residues. CDR3 loop: CASSRRTGTTDTQYF. For the CDR3, the DNA is TGTGCCAGCAGCCGAAGGACAGGGACCACAGATACGCAGTATTTT. Drawing the rest from reference TRBV7-9 and TRBJ2-3, the complete variable domain is DTGVSQNPRHKITKRGQNVTFRCDPISEHNRLYWYRQTLGQGPEFLTYFQNEAQLEKSRLLSDRFSAERPKGSFSTLEIQRTEQGDSAMYLCASSRRTGTTDTQYFGPGTRLTVL.

J is TRBJ2-1 and V is TRBV13, with 10 bases matching TRBD1. After removal of 4 bases from V and 5 bases from J, the junction contained 5 bases not matched to a gene. This CDR3 region has 15 residues. Germline CDR1 is PRHDT and CDR2 is FYEKMQ (reference sequence). The CDR3 sequence is CASSSLDRGDNEQFF. CDR3 DNA: TGTGCCAGCAGCTCTCTGGACAGGGGGGACAATGAGCAGTTCTTC.